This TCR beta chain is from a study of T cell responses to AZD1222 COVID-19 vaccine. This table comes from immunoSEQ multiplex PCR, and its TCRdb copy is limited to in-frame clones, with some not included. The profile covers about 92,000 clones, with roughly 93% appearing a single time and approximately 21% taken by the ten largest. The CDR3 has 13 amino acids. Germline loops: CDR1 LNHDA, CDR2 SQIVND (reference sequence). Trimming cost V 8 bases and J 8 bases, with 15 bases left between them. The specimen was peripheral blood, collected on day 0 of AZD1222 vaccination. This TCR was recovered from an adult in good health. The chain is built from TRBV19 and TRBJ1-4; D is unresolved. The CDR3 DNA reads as TGTGCCAGTTCCGAGGTTGGGCAAGAAAAACTGTTTTTT. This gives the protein CASSEVGQEKLFF.